This passage covers 13 T cell receptor beta chains from one sample sequenced in a study of control samples from healthy donors and cancer patients. Method: immunoSEQ multiplex PCR; TCRdb's copy keeps in-frame clones and lacks some. This sample carries more than 120,000 clones, approximately 92% of them seen once, and the ten largest clones take approximately 2.9%. The sample consisted of blood. The receptor source for this set is a man aged 25-45 years in good health.

This rearrangement joins TRBV5-1 to TRBJ1-2; TRBD1 is a possible D gene (5 bases). V was shortened by 0 bases and J by 6 bases, with 9 bases between the two germline ends. The CDR3 totals 13 residues. Per germline, CDR1 SGHRS and CDR2 YFSETQ. CDR3 in amino acids: CASSLVSQDGYTF. The CDR3 DNA follows: TGCGCCAGCAGCTTGGTTTCACAGGATGGCTACACCTTC. Using reference TRBV5-1 and TRBJ1-2 for the parts outside the CDR3, the full variable domain is KAGVTQTPRYLIKTRGQQVTLSCSPISGHRSVSWYQQTPGQGLQFLFEYFSETQRNKGNFPGRFSGRQFSNSRSEMNVSTLELGDSALYLCASSLVSQDGYTFGSGTRLTVV.

This rearrangement joins TRBV6-5 to TRBJ1-5; D may be TRBD1 (5 bases). The V end lost 5 bases, the J end lost 1 base, and 12 bases lay between the germline ends. CDR1 and CDR2 (germline): MNHEY, SVGAGI. The CDR3 length is 15 residues. As DNA, the CDR3 is TGTGCCAGCAGTCCCGACGGGGGGAGCAATCAGCCCCAGCATTTT. Residues: CASSPDGGSNQPQHF.

The chain recombines TRBV6-5 with TRBJ2-7; TRBD2 is a possible D gene (5 bases). The CDR3 spans 11 residues. CDR1 is MNHEY, CDR2 SVGAGI, per germline. Trimming removed 10 bases from V and 4 bases from J, with 11 bases in between. CDR3 sequence: CATRGQYEQYF. The CDR3 DNA is TGTGCCACTCGGGGTCAGTACGAGCAGTACTTC.

V is TRBV9 and J is TRBJ1-2, with D unclear. The V gene lost 4 bases and the J gene lost 4 bases, with 14 bases spanning the gap. Germline V gene sequence: CDR1 SGDLS, CDR2 YYNGEE. CDR3 length equals 14 residues. CDR3 sequence: CASSPRTESYGYTF. In nucleotides, the CDR3 is TGTGCCAGCAGCCCTCGGACGGAATCCTATGGCTACACCTTC.

This chain joins TRBV15 and TRBJ1-2, with D unresolved. Germline CDR1 and CDR2: LNHNV and YYDKDF (reference sequence). The CDR3 covers 16 residues. The V end lost 0 bases, the J end lost 2 bases, and 13 bases lay between the germline ends. The CDR3: CATSRDDGRANYGYTF. CDR3 DNA sequence: TGTGCCACCAGCAGAGACGACGGCCGGGCGAACTATGGCTACACCTTC. The full variable domain, in which reference TRBV15 and TRBJ1-2 provide the parts outside the CDR3, is DAMVIQNPRYQVTQFGKPVTLSCSQTLNHNVMYWYQQKSSQAPKLLFHYYDKDFNNEADTPDNFQSRRPNTSFCFLDIRSPGLGDTAMYLCATSRDDGRANYGYTFGSGTRLTVV.

The rearrangement uses TRBV5-8 and TRBJ1-5; TRBD1 matches 8 bases. This CDR3 is built from 15 residues. In germline, CDR1 is SGHTS, CDR2 YDEGEE. V dropped 4 bases and J dropped 2; count of bases not matched to a gene: 5. CDR3 loop: CASSLTTGGNQPQHF. The CDR3 DNA is TGTGCCAGCAGCCTAACGACAGGGGGCAATCAGCCCCAGCATTTT.

V usage is TRBV5-1 and J usage is TRBJ2-3; D is uncertain. Germline V gene data show CDR1 as SGHRS and CDR2 as YFSETQ. There are 15 residues in the CDR3. V was pared by 4 bases and J by 0 bases, with 12 bases between. The CDR3 DNA follows: TGCGCCAGCAGCGGCCTCGGGTCTAGCACAGATACGCAGTATTTT. Residues: CASSGLGSSTDTQYF.

This sequence joins TRBV5-4 and TRBJ1-2; D unclear. Trimming removed 7 bases at V and 3 bases at J, with 13 bases between. CDR3 size: 13 residues. Germline V CDR1 and CDR2: SGHNT, YYREEE (reference sequence). The CDR3 DNA follows: TGTGCCAGCGCAATTAGAGAGTACTATGGCTACACCTTC. Amino acids: CASAIREYYGYTF.

The chain combines TRBV7-6 with TRBJ2-7; D not certain. CDR1 and CDR2 from the germline V gene are SGHVS and FNYEAQ. Trimming took off 1 base at V and 0 bases at J, with 10 bases between the two ends. CDR3 length: 15 residues. The CDR3 DNA follows: TGTGCCAGCAGCTTAGATTTCGGCTTCTCCTACGAGCAGTACTTC. Residues: CASSLDFGFSYEQYF.

The chain is built from TRBV7-3 and TRBJ2-1; D not certain. There are 15 residues in the CDR3. Germline loops: CDR1 SGHTA, CDR2 FQGTGA. The V end lost 4 bases, the J end lost 6 bases, and 16 bases lay between the germline ends. As DNA, the CDR3 is TGTGCCAGCAGCTCGCCAGGACGTCTGGGCAATGAGCAGTTCTTC. Protein: CASSSPGRLGNEQFF.

The chain joins TRBV6-1 to TRBJ2-7, with D tentatively TRBD2 (6 bases). The CDR3 covers 14 residues. Germline values: CDR1 MNHNS, CDR2 SASEGT. Trimming took off 3 bases at V and 2 bases at J, with 11 bases between the two ends. The CDR3 DNA reads as TGTGCCAGCAGTGATTATAGCGGTGCCTACGAGCAGTACTTC. Amino acid sequence: CASSDYSGAYEQYF.

V gene TRBV4-2 combines with J gene TRBJ2-1, with unresolved D. Trimming shortened V by 1 base and J by 8 bases, and 9 bases separated the two germline ends. This CDR3 has 13 amino acids. CDR1 is LGHNA and CDR2 is YNFKEQ in the germline V gene. The CDR3 DNA reads as TGTGCCAGCAGCCAAGTGCTGACCGATGAGCAGTTCTTC. Amino acid sequence: CASSQVLTDEQFF.

This chain uses TRBV12-3 or TRBV12-4 with TRBJ1-4; D possibly corresponds to TRBD1 (5 bases). CDR3 length equals 11 residues. V lost 5 bases to trimming and J lost 13 bases, with 11 bases between them. The CDR3 spells CASSRDGRLFF. The CDR3 DNA follows: TGTGCCAGCAGTCGGGACGGACGACTGTTTTTT.